This passage covers 24 T cell receptor beta chains from one sample sequenced in a study of blood T cells in healthy people across ages. Through a sample-barcoded 5' primer and a J-beta primer mix, a second PCR was run for roughly 6 to 12 cycles. Via MiXCR, TCRdb re-called the 5' RACE reads, giving one row per CDR3 protein. The sample has 850,000 to 1,100,000 distinct CDR3 sequences; around two fifths are singletons. Sequenced sample: blood. The source of these receptors is a man in his late teens or twenties in good health.

The chain joins TRBV20-1 to TRBJ2-3; no firm D call. Germline values: CDR1 DFQATT, CDR2 SNEGSKA (reference sequence). The CDR3 length is 13 residues. V was pared by 3 bases and J by 6 bases, with 13 bases between. The CDR3 reads CSARFRIADTQYF. The CDR3 coding sequence is TGCAGTGCTAGGTTCCGGATTGCGGATACGCAGTATTTT.

The chain carries TRBV20-1 and TRBJ2-1, with D maybe TRBD2 (5 bases). The CDR3 is 17 amino acids. Per the germline V gene, CDR1 is DFQATT and CDR2 is SNEGSKA (reference sequence). The ends were cut back, 3 bases at V and 2 bases at J, with 20 bases in the middle. The CDR3 loop reads CSASNLDQRYTYNEQFF. The CDR3, as DNA: TGCAGTGCTAGCAACCTAGACCAGCGGTATACCTACAATGAGCAGTTCTTC.

The gene calls are TRBV7-9 and TRBJ1-2, with TRBD1 matching over 9 bases. The ends lost 2 bases at V and 1 base at J; junction bases unmatched: 17. This CDR3 region has 20 residues. Germline lookup yields CDR1 SEHNR and CDR2 FQNEAQ (reference sequence). The CDR3 loop reads CASSLMGFIGRDRVNYGYTF. The CDR3 DNA reads as TGTGCCAGCAGCTTAATGGGGTTTATCGGCCGGGACAGGGTTAACTATGGCTACACCTTC. Based on the CDR3 plus reference TRBV7-9 and TRBJ1-2, the full variable domain is DTGVSQNPRHKITKRGQNVTFRCDPISEHNRLYWYRQTLGQGPEFLTYFQNEAQLEKSRLLSDRFSAERPKGSFSTLEIQRTEQGDSAMYLCASSLMGFIGRDRVNYGYTFGSGTRLTVV.

This clonotype is a singleton in its sample. The chain joins TRBV14 to TRBJ2-7; 10 nucleotides agree with TRBD1. J was trimmed by 7 bases and V by 0 bases; bases with no gene match: 15. Germline CDR1 SGHDN, CDR2 FVKESK. The CDR3 length is 18 residues. CDR3 bases: TGTGCCAGCAGCCAAGATCCATGGACAGGGGGATATTACAATGAGCAGTACTTC. It codes for CASSQDPWTGGYYNEQYF.

Only a few counts were recorded for this clonotype. The J gene is TRBJ2-3, the V gene TRBV20-1, with TRBD2 matching 7 bases. Germline trimming cut 4 bases from V and 8 bases from J; bases unmatched to any gene: 18. The CDR3 contains 16 residues. From germline, CDR1 is DFQATT and CDR2 SNEGSKA (reference sequence). The CDR3 coding sequence is TGCAGTGCTAAGACGGCGGGGGTAAGGGTTGACGCTACGCAGTATTTT. Translating it yields CSAKTAGVRVDATQYF.

There are a few counts of this clonotype. The V and J genes are TRBV4-1 and TRBJ1-5, with D tentatively TRBD1 (5 bases). V shed 0 bases and J shed 3 bases, with 15 bases lying between them. There are 17 residues in the CDR3. Per the germline V gene, CDR1 is MGHRA and CDR2 is YSYEKL. For the CDR3, the DNA is TGCGCCAGCAGCCAAGAGGGCGGCAGGGCCGTCAATCAGCCCCAGCATTTT. Its protein is CASSQEGGRAVNQPQHF.

The chain carries TRBV20-1 and TRBJ2-2; D is unresolved. Trimming cost V 6 bases and J 6 bases, with 20 bases left between them. Per germline, CDR1 DFQATT and CDR2 SNEGSKA (reference sequence). CDR3 length equals 15 residues. CDR3 nucleotides: TGCAGTGCCCCTGGTGGGGAAGGGCGTGCCGGGGAGCTGTTTTTT. Encoded protein: CSAPGGEGRAGELFF.

The genes are TRBV12-3 or TRBV12-4 and TRBJ2-4; D could derive from TRBD1 or TRBD2 (5 bases each). The CDR3 covers 18 residues. V was clipped by 2 bases and J by 3 bases, with 20 bases between them. The DNA of the CDR3 is TGTGCCAGCAGTTTAAGGTCGGGGACCGAAAGTGACAAAAACATTCAGTACTTC. It encodes CASSLRSGTESDKNIQYF.

The chain employs TRBV20-1 and TRBJ1-1; 7 positions agree with TRBD1. The length of the CDR3 is 13 residues. The V and J ends lost 3 bases and 6 bases, in that order; junction bases with no gene match: 7. Germline CDR1 is DFQATT and CDR2 is SNEGSKA (reference sequence). CDR3 protein: CSASRTGGSEAFF. CDR3 DNA: TGCAGTGCTAGCAGGACAGGAGGTTCTGAAGCTTTCTTT.

This clonotype appeared a few times. The rearrangement links TRBV28 to TRBJ1-5; D is ambiguous. Germline lookup yields CDR1 MDHEN and CDR2 SYDVKM. The CDR3 is 13 amino acids. V lost 6 bases to trimming and J lost 0 bases, with 6 bases between them. CDR3 coding DNA: TGTGCCAGCAGGTCCTATAGCAATCAGCCCCAGCATTTT. This translates into CASRSYSNQPQHF.

Here the CDR3 DNA reads TGTGCCAGCAGTTACTCGAGCGCAGGGAACACTGAAGCTTTCTTT. This sequence encodes CASSYSSAGNTEAFF. V gene TRBV6-6 combines with J gene TRBJ1-1, with unresolved D. This CDR3 contains 15 residues. Germline assignment: CDR1 MNHNY and CDR2 SVGAGI (reference sequence). Trimming took 0 bases from V and 1 from J, leaving 9 bases between them.

The rearrangement uses TRBV12-3 or TRBV12-4 and TRBJ1-1; D not resolved. Trimming took off 6 bases at V and 7 bases at J, with 9 bases between the two ends. The CDR3 runs 11 residues. CDR3 in DNA: TGTGCCAGCAGGCGACTAAATGAAGCTTTCTTT. This translates into CASRRLNEAFF.

The V gene is TRBV7-3, the J gene TRBJ2-3, with D possibly TRBD1 on 6 matching bases. The CDR3 consists of 15 residues. Germline V gives CDR1 SGHTA, CDR2 FQGTGA. Trimming left V 6 bases short and J 1 base short, with 14 bases between. The CDR3: CASSLGQFGTDTQYF. The CDR3 coding sequence is TGTGCCAGCAGTTTAGGACAGTTCGGCACAGATACGCAGTATTTT.

The table lists this clonotype with a few counts. V is TRBV20-1 and J is TRBJ2-3; 7 bases agree with TRBD1. This CDR3 spans 12 amino acids. Germline V gives CDR1 DFQATT, CDR2 SNEGSKA (reference sequence). CDR3 in DNA: TGCAGCCGAGGGGGCGCGACAGATACGCAGTATTTT. Encoded protein: CSRGGATDTQYF.

The sample holds a few counts of this clonotype. The V call is TRBV6-5, the J call TRBJ1-5; D gene unclear. CDR3 size: 14 residues. V lost 6 bases, J lost 0 bases, and 9 bases lay in between. The V gene's germline CDR1 is MNHEY and CDR2 SVGAGI. The CDR3 coding sequence is TGTGCCAGCAGCATACTGGATAGCAATCAGCCCCAGCATTTT. Protein product: CASSILDSNQPQHF.

The rearrangement joins TRBV11-2 to TRBJ1-5; D remains unclear. Looked up from germline, CDR1 is SGHAT and CDR2 is FQNNGV. With 5 bases removed from V and 2 bases from J, the gap between germline ends came to 10 bases. The CDR3 length is 14 residues. The CDR3 nucleotides are TGTGCCAGCAGCCCCACAACCGGCAATCAGCCCCAGCATTTT. Protein sequence: CASSPTTGNQPQHF.

The rearrangement joins TRBV5-1 to TRBJ2-1, with D tentatively TRBD2 (6 bases). CDR3 size: 19 residues. V lost 3 bases, J lost 0 bases, and 22 bases lay in between. From germline, CDR1 is SGHRS and CDR2 YFSETQ. The DNA for the CDR3 is TGCGCCAGCAGCTCCGCCCCATCTAGCGCACGGTACTCCTACAATGAGCAGTTCTTC. This gives the protein CASSSAPSSARYSYNEQFF.

About this clonotype: One base separates it from a far larger clone, so it is likely a read error. The chain links TRBV12-3 or TRBV12-4 to TRBJ2-7; tentatively, D is TRBD1 or TRBD2 (5 bases each). The CDR3 has 13 amino acids. CDR3 in amino acids: CASSPGSSYERYF. In DNA form, the CDR3 reads TGTGCCAGCAGCCCAGGGAGCTCCTACGAGCGGTACTTC.

Turning to this clonotype: This may arise from a read error, as a much more abundant clone is one base away. V usage is TRBV5-1 and J usage is TRBJ2-1, with D perhaps matching TRBD2 (5 bases). Germline loops: CDR1 SGHRS, CDR2 YFSETQ. The CDR3 covers 15 residues. Written as DNA, the CDR3 is TGCGTCAGCAGCTTGTACCGGACTTCTTTCGATGAGCAGTTCTTC. This translates into CVSSLYRTSFDEQFF.

The chain links TRBV9 to TRBJ1-1; the D gene is possibly TRBD1 (5 bases). The germline gives CDR1 SGDLS, CDR2 YYNGEE. This CDR3 contains 13 residues. The V gene lost 3 bases and the J gene lost 4 bases, with 10 bases spanning the gap. As DNA, the CDR3 is TGTGCCAGCAGCGATGACAGTTTCACTGAAGCTTTCTTT. Encoded protein: CASSDDSFTEAFF. The whole variable domain, filled in from reference TRBV9 and TRBJ1-1, reads DSGVTQTPKHLITATGQRVTLRCSPRSGDLSVYWYQQSLDQGLQFLIQYYNGEERAKGNILERFSAQQFPDLHSELNLSSLELGDSALYFCASSDDSFTEAFFGQGTRLTVV.

The chain couples TRBV5-1 to TRBJ1-1; no firm D call. This CDR3 contains 14 residues. CDR1 is SGHRS and CDR2 is YFSETQ in the germline V gene. V was trimmed by 2 bases and J by 0 bases, leaving 8 bases between them. The CDR3 DNA is TGCGCCAGCAGCTTCGGGGAAGTGAACACTGAAGCTTTCTTT. Residues: CASSFGEVNTEAFF. Looking up the rest from reference TRBV5-1 and TRBJ1-1 gives the full variable domain: KAGVTQTPRYLIKTRGQQVTLSCSPISGHRSVSWYQQTPGQGLQFLFEYFSETQRNKGNFPGRFSGRQFSNSRSEMNVSTLELGDSALYLCASSFGEVNTEAFFGQGTRLTVV.

About this clonotype itself: An end of the junction differs from the germline gene, which may be a read error. The chain employs TRBV20-1 and TRBJ1-2, with D maybe TRBD1 (5 bases). The germline CDR1 and CDR2 sequences are DFQATT and SNEGSKA (reference sequence). CDR3 length: 14 residues. Here the CDR3 DNA reads TGCAGTGCTAGAGATAGTGGGGGAGTCGATGGCTGCACCTTC. Translation gives CSARDSGGVDGCTF.

The sample holds one count of this clonotype. The CDR3 sequence is CASSVPPPGPGYEQYF. In DNA, the CDR3 is TGTGCCAGCAGCGTTCCCCCTCCTGGCCCTGGGTACGAGCAGTACTTC. V is TRBV9 and J is TRBJ2-5; D not resolved. The end of the DNA is better explained by TRBJ2-7, so the J call may be wrong. Germline V CDR1 and CDR2: SGDLS, YYNGEE. The CDR3 totals 16 residues.

This clonotype was picked up a small number of times. The chain employs TRBV16 and TRBJ2-1; 12 nucleotides align to TRBD2. The CDR3 length is 16 residues. CDR1 and CDR2 (germline): KGHSY, FQNENV. With 4 bases clipped from V and 2 bases from J, the junction kept 3 bases outside the gene matches. The CDR3 DNA sequence: TGTGCCAGCAGCCGAGGACTAGCGGGACCCTACAATGAGCAGTTCTTC. It codes for CASSRGLAGPYNEQFF. Drawing the rest from reference TRBV16 and TRBJ2-1, the complete variable domain is GEEVAQTPKHLVRGEGQKAKLYCAPIKGHSYVFWYQQVLKNEFKFLISFQNENVFDETGMPKERFSAKCLPNSPCSLEIQATKLEDSAVYFCASSRGLAGPYNEQFFGPGTRLTVL.